Listed below are T cell receptor beta chains from one sample, sequenced in a study of T-cell memory formation after mild COVID-19. A single record per CDR3 protein comes from TCRdb applying MiXCR to the 5' RACE reads. The profile shows 200,000 to 250,000 distinct CDR3 sequences, roughly a tenth of them singletons. The source material was PBMCs or a T cell subset sorted from them (not recorded which). Every receptor here comes from a man between 18 and 29 years old who had mild COVID-19 (a few samples of this study predate the infection). Cell type and time point are not known. Each CDR3 is given with its conserved first and last residue. D genes are given only for firm matches. Clone size is shown for a subset of rows, as once, few, many or a class of expanded clone.

V: TRBV12-3/TRBV12-4
J: TRBJ1-1
D: -
size: few
DNA: TGTGCCAGCAGTTTAGCGGGTTGGGCTGAAGCTTTCTTT
CDR3: CASSLAGWAEAFF

V: TRBV7-2
J: TRBJ1-4
D: -
size: -
DNA: TGTGCCAGCAGCTCGGGGACAAGGGAAAAACTGTTTTTT
CDR3: CASSSGTREKLFF

V: TRBV20-1
J: TRBJ1-1
D: -
size: few
DNA: TGCAGTGCTAGAGGACGTGGAAGGGGGGGAGCTGCTTTCTTT
CDR3: CSARGRGRGGAAFF

V: TRBV7-2
J: TRBJ2-1
D: -
size: few
DNA: TGTGCCAGCAGCTCCATCGGGACCCCCAGAGTTGAGCAGTTCTTC
CDR3: CASSSIGTPRVEQFF

V: TRBV20-1
J: TRBJ2-1
D: TRBD2
size: few
DNA: TGCAGTGCTCCCAGACTAGCGGGGGGCAAATACAATGAGCAGTTCTTC
CDR3: CSAPRLAGGKYNEQFF

V: TRBV7-9
J: TRBJ2-5
D: TRBD2
size: -
DNA: TGTGCCAGCAGCTTAATCAGCGGGGGGCCCTGGGGAGAGACCCAGTACTTC
CDR3: CASSLISGGPWGETQYF

V: TRBV9
J: TRBJ2-3
D: TRBD2
size: many
DNA: TGTGCCAGCAGCTTATGGCCAAGCGGGGGGGCAGATACGCAGTATTTT
CDR3: CASSLWPSGGADTQYF

V: TRBV4-2
J: TRBJ2-1
D: TRBD2
size: -
DNA: TGTGCCAGCCCCCAAGCTAGCGGGGGGGCCAATGAGCAGTTCTTC
CDR3: CASPQASGGANEQFF

V: TRBV5-8
J: TRBJ2-2
D: TRBD1
size: few
DNA: TGTGCCAGCAGCTGGGATGGGACAGACACCGGGGAGCTGTTTTTT
CDR3: CASSWDGTDTGELFF

V: TRBV7-2
J: TRBJ1-2
D: TRBD1
size: many
DNA: TGTGCCAGCAGCTCCGCAAACAGGGGCGGCTACACCTTC
CDR3: CASSSANRGGYTF

V: TRBV7-6
J: TRBJ2-3
D: -
size: few
DNA: TGTGCCAGCAGCTTTTCGGGGGCTAGCACAGATACGCAGTATTTT
CDR3: CASSFSGASTDTQYF

V: TRBV11-2
J: TRBJ2-5
D: -
size: -
DNA: TGTGCCAGCAGTGGGGGGCCCAAAGAGACCCAGTACTTC
CDR3: CASSGGPKETQYF

V: TRBV7-9
J: TRBJ2-3
D: -
size: few
DNA: TGTGCCAGCAGTCCCGGACCAAATACGCAGTATTTT
CDR3: CASSPGPNTQYF

V: TRBV20-1
J: TRBJ1-1
D: -
size: many
DNA: TGCAGTGCTAGAGATGTAGGCCCAGGGAGGACTGAAGCTTTCTTT
CDR3: CSARDVGPGRTEAFF

V: TRBV4-2
J: TRBJ1-1
D: TRBD1
size: few
DNA: TGTGCCAGCAGCCAAGAAAGGGCGGACAGGGAAGCTTTCTTT
CDR3: CASSQERADREAFF

V: TRBV19
J: TRBJ1-2
D: TRBD1
size: -
DNA: TGTGCCAGTAGCCTTCGGACAGGTGCGAACTATGGCTACACCTTC
CDR3: CASSLRTGANYGYTF

V: TRBV7-6
J: TRBJ2-7
D: -
size: -
DNA: TGTGCCAGCAGCTTAGACCCCGGGGCCTCCTACGAGCAGTACTTC
CDR3: CASSLDPGASYEQYF

V: TRBV24-1
J: TRBJ2-5
D: TRBD1
size: -
DNA: TGTGCCACCAGTGATCGTACAGGGGAAGATACCCAGTACTTC
CDR3: CATSDRTGEDTQYF

V: TRBV5-5
J: TRBJ1-4
D: -
size: -
DNA: TGTGCCAGCAGCCCTGAAAGCCAATCCCAACTGTTTTTT
CDR3: CASSPESQSQLFF

V: TRBV4-3
J: TRBJ1-1
D: -
size: few
DNA: TGCGCCAGCAGCCAGCGAGGTTTGGCAGGTAACACTGAAGCTTTCTTT
CDR3: CASSQRGLAGNTEAFF

V: TRBV12-3/TRBV12-4
J: TRBJ1-5
D: -
size: -
DNA: TGTGCCAGCAGTTTGGAGGGAGCTTCTCAGCCCCAGCATTTT
CDR3: CASSLEGASQPQHF

V: TRBV19
J: TRBJ1-1
D: -
size: -
DNA: TGTGCCAGTAGTATAGATGGGGGCACTGAAGCTTTCTTT
CDR3: CASSIDGGTEAFF

V: TRBV5-1
J: TRBJ1-1
D: -
size: many
DNA: TGCGCCAGCAGCCCGTGGGAGGGGTCGAACACTGAAGCTTTCTTT
CDR3: CASSPWEGSNTEAFF

V: TRBV20-1
J: TRBJ1-1
D: -
size: -
DNA: TGCAGTGCGTCGACGGCGAACACTGAAGCTTTCTTT
CDR3: CSASTANTEAFF

V: TRBV18
J: TRBJ1-1
D: -
size: few
DNA: TGTGCCAGCTCACCGTCCGGGACCTACACTGAAGCTTTCTTT
CDR3: CASSPSGTYTEAFF

V: TRBV7-2
J: TRBJ1-2
D: -
size: -
DNA: TGTGCCAGCAGCTTAAATACAGGACAGAGCTATGGCTACACCTTC
CDR3: CASSLNTGQSYGYTF

V: TRBV5-1
J: TRBJ2-5
D: -
size: -
DNA: TGCGCCAGCAGCTTGTCTGTGGGCCCTCAAGAGACCCAGTACTTC
CDR3: CASSLSVGPQETQYF

V: TRBV4-3
J: TRBJ1-4
D: -
size: few
DNA: TGCGCCAGCAGCCAAGATTATTTTGAGGGGGGCGAGTATGAAAAACTGTTTTTT
CDR3: CASSQDYFEGGEYEKLFF

V: TRBV28
J: TRBJ1-3
D: -
size: -
DNA: TGTGCCAGCACCCAAGGTACTGGAAACACCATATATTTT
CDR3: CASTQGTGNTIYF

V: TRBV7-2
J: TRBJ2-7
D: -
size: many
DNA: TGTGCCAGCAGCCGGCCGGGACTTGGCTCCTACGAGCAGTACTTC
CDR3: CASSRPGLGSYEQYF

V: TRBV29-1
J: TRBJ1-5
D: TRBD1
size: -
DNA: TGCAGCGTTGGAGAGGGACAGGCTTATCAGCCCCAGCATTTT
CDR3: CSVGEGQAYQPQHF

V: TRBV7-6
J: TRBJ2-2
D: -
size: -
DNA: TGTGCCAGCAGCTTTCTCCCCTTCCAGGAGCCCACCGGGGAGCTGTTTTTT
CDR3: CASSFLPFQEPTGELFF

V: TRBV5-4
J: TRBJ1-2
D: -
size: -
DNA: TGTGCCAGCAGCCCAATAGCAGGGGAAATAAGCTATGGCTACACCTTC
CDR3: CASSPIAGEISYGYTF

V: TRBV27
J: TRBJ1-6
D: -
size: -
DNA: TGTGCCAGCAGTCGCCGACAGTATAATTCACCCCTCCACTTT
CDR3: CASSRRQYNSPLHF

V: TRBV20-1
J: TRBJ1-5
D: -
size: few
DNA: TGCAGTGCTAGCATGGTAGGGGTAAGGCCTGCCTCACCCTATCAGCCCCAGCATTTT
CDR3: CSASMVGVRPASPYQPQHF

V: TRBV20-1
J: TRBJ1-2
D: -
size: few
DNA: TGCAGTGCCGTGGGGGACAACTATGGCTACACCTTC
CDR3: CSAVGDNYGYTF

V: TRBV3-1
J: TRBJ2-2
D: -
size: -
DNA: TGTGCCAGCAGCCAAGTCGGAAACACCGGGGAGCTGTTTTTT
CDR3: CASSQVGNTGELFF

V: TRBV5-6
J: TRBJ2-3
D: -
size: many
DNA: TGTGCCAGCAGCTTAAATGGGGACGGCGAAGATACGCAGTATTTT
CDR3: CASSLNGDGEDTQYF

V: TRBV7-2
J: TRBJ2-7
D: -
size: -
DNA: TGTGCCAGCATCCCGGGGCGGTTGGGCGAGCAGTACTTC
CDR3: CASIPGRLGEQYF

V: TRBV7-9
J: TRBJ2-7
D: TRBD1
size: few
DNA: TGTGCCAGCAGCCCCCCGGGACAGGGGGTCGAGCAGTACTTC
CDR3: CASSPPGQGVEQYF

V: TRBV7-2
J: TRBJ2-5
D: -
size: few
DNA: TGTGCCAGCAGCTTGGGGCAGGCGGAGACCCAGTACTTC
CDR3: CASSLGQAETQYF

V: TRBV29-1
J: TRBJ2-7
D: -
size: many
DNA: TGCAGCGTTGCGCCAGGGATCAACTACGAGCAGTACTTC
CDR3: CSVAPGINYEQYF

V: TRBV10-3
J: TRBJ2-3
D: -
size: few
DNA: TGTGCCATCAGTGAGCCGGCCCTACAGCCACCCAGCACAGATACGCAGTATTTT
CDR3: CAISEPALQPPSTDTQYF

V: TRBV18
J: TRBJ1-3
D: -
size: many
DNA: TGTGCCAGCTCACCAGGGGAAGGAAACACCATATATTTT
CDR3: CASSPGEGNTIYF

V: TRBV6-5
J: TRBJ2-5
D: TRBD2
size: -
DNA: TGTGCCAGCAGGACACCGGGACTAGCGGGACAAGAGACCCAGTACTTC
CDR3: CASRTPGLAGQETQYF

V: TRBV5-5
J: TRBJ2-7
D: TRBD2
size: -
DNA: TGTGCCAGCAGCTTGGTGTCTAGCGGGACCCACGAGCAGTACTTC
CDR3: CASSLVSSGTHEQYF

V: TRBV12-3/TRBV12-4
J: TRBJ2-3
D: -
size: few
DNA: TGTGCCAGCAGGTCCAACAGGGTGGGAGATACGCAGTATTTT
CDR3: CASRSNRVGDTQYF

V: TRBV7-6
J: TRBJ2-2
D: TRBD1
size: many
DNA: TGTGCCAGCAGCAACCGGGACAGGGTTAACACCGGGGAGCTGTTTTTT
CDR3: CASSNRDRVNTGELFF

V: TRBV6-6
J: TRBJ2-5
D: TRBD2
size: -
DNA: TGTGCCAGCAGCCTCAGCGGGGGGCCCCAAGAGACCCAGTACTTC
CDR3: CASSLSGGPQETQYF

V: TRBV7-2
J: TRBJ2-1
D: TRBD2
size: -
DNA: TGTGCCAGCAGCCTTAGCGGGACCTACAATGAGCAGTTCTTC
CDR3: CASSLSGTYNEQFF

V: TRBV27
J: TRBJ1-1
D: TRBD1
size: -
DNA: TGTGCCAGCAGTTTATCTGGGACAGGGCAAAAAGCTTTCTTT
CDR3: CASSLSGTGQKAFF

V: TRBV28
J: TRBJ1-2
D: -
size: few
DNA: TGTGCCAGCAGGAGCCCCTCGACAGCTAACTATGGCTACACCTTC
CDR3: CASRSPSTANYGYTF

V: TRBV4-3
J: TRBJ2-5
D: -
size: few
DNA: TGCGCCAGCAGCCAAGATCGATGGGGCGAGACCCAGTACTTC
CDR3: CASSQDRWGETQYF

V: TRBV5-4
J: TRBJ2-4
D: -
size: few
DNA: TGTGCCAGCAGCACCGCTACTAGCCCCCGTTCCCAGTACTTC
CDR3: CASSTATSPRSQYF

V: TRBV12-3/TRBV12-4
J: TRBJ2-7
D: -
size: -
DNA: TGTGCCAGCAGTTTTCGGCAGGTAGGGGGTTACTACGAGCAGTACTTC
CDR3: CASSFRQVGGYYEQYF

V: TRBV11-2
J: TRBJ2-5
D: -
size: many
DNA: TGTGCCAGCAGCTTCTCCCCCCCGCCCCAAGAGACCCAGTACTTC
CDR3: CASSFSPPPQETQYF

V: TRBV6-5
J: TRBJ2-1
D: -
size: -
DNA: TGTGCCAGCAGTTACTCGATACAGCCCTCCTACAATGAGCAGTTCTTC
CDR3: CASSYSIQPSYNEQFF

V: TRBV20-1
J: TRBJ1-1
D: -
size: -
DNA: TGCAGTGCCCCGCACCCTGGAAAGAACACTGAAGCTTTCTTT
CDR3: CSAPHPGKNTEAFF

V: TRBV5-5
J: TRBJ2-1
D: TRBD2
size: many
DNA: TGTGCCAGCAGCCCCAGACTAGCGGGGGGGTCCTACAATGAGCAGTTCTTC
CDR3: CASSPRLAGGSYNEQFF

V: TRBV9
J: TRBJ2-3
D: -
size: -
DNA: TGTGCCAGCAGCTGGGACCCCTCCGGAGCAGATACGCAGTATTTT
CDR3: CASSWDPSGADTQYF